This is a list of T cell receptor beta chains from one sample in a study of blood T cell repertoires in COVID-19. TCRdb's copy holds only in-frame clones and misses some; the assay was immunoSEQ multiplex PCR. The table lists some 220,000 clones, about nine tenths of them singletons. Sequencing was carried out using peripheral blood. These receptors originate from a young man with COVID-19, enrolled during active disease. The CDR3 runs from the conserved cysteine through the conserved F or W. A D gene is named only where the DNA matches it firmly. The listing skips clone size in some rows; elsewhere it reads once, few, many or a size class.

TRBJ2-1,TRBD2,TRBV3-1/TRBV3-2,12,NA,CASSPDSGGQFF,TGTGCCAGCAGCCCTGATAGCGGGGGACAGTTCTTC
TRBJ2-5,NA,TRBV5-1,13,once,CASTTSHGETQYF,TGCGCCAGCACCACATCCCATGGAGAGACCCAGTACTTC
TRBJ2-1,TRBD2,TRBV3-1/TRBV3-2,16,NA,CASSQDGAGGYNEQFF,TGTGCCAGCAGCCAAGATGGAGCGGGGGGATATAATGAGCAGTTCTTC
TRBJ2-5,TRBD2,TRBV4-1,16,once,CASSQEERGGPDTQYF,TGCGCCAGCAGCCAAGAGGAGCGGGGGGGACCCGATACCCAGTACTTC
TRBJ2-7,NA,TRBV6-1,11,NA,CASSEIYEQYF,TGTGCCAGCAGTGAAATATACGAGCAGTACTTC
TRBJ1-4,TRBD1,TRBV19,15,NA,CASSSGQGAREKLFF,TGTGCCAGTAGTAGCGGACAGGGGGCGCGGGAAAAACTGTTTTTT
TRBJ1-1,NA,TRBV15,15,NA,CATSSVQGMNTEAFF,TGTGCCACCAGCTCCGTCCAGGGTATGAACACTGAAGCTTTCTTT
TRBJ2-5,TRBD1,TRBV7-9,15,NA,CASSLDRGPMETQYF,TGTGCCAGCAGCTTAGACAGGGGGCCTATGGAGACCCAGTACTTC
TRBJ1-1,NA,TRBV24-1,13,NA,CATRETGNTEAFF,TGTGCCACCAGGGAAACAGGGAACACTGAAGCTTTCTTT
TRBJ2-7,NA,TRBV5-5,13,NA,CASSLGVGYEQYF,TGTGCCAGCAGCTTAGGGGTCGGCTACGAGCAGTACTTC
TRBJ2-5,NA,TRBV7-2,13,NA,CASTRGTQETQYF,TGTGCCAGCACCCGGGGGACCCAAGAGACCCAGTACTTC
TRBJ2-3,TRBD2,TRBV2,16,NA,CASSLGLAGAGDTQYF,TGTGCCAGCAGTCTGGGACTAGCGGGGGCTGGAGATACGCAGTATTTT
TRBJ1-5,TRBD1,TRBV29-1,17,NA,CSVRVGGTGDSNQPQHF,TGCAGCGTACGAGTAGGGGGGACAGGGGATAGCAATCAGCCCCAGCATTTT
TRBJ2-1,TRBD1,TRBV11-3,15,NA,CASSPAGTGDNEQFF,TGTGCCAGCAGCCCTGCTGGGACAGGGGATAATGAGCAGTTCTTC
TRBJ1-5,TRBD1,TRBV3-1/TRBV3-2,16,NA,CASSQDPGGIGQPQHF,TGTGCCAGCAGCCAAGACCCAGGGGGCATAGGACAGCCCCAGCATTTT
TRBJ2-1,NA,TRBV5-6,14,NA,CASSLDTSLNEQFF,TGTGCCAGCAGCTTGGATACTAGCCTCAATGAGCAGTTCTTC
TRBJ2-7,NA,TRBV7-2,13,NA,CASNPTESYEQYF,TGTGCCAGCAACCCGACGGAGTCCTACGAGCAGTACTTC
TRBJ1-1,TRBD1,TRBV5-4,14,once,CASSWTGSVTEAFF,TGTGCCAGCAGCTGGACAGGGTCTGTCACTGAAGCTTTCTTT